This paragraph covers one TCR beta chain sequence. Its matching antigen is unknown. The data were taken from a study of Tregs in tolerant kidney transplant recipients. The wider study: A 3-day belatacept mixed lymphocyte reaction, sometimes plus 5-day graft donor restimulation, preceded CD4+CD25+CD127- sorting. Study-level findings and limits: The most relevant donor-specific Treg TCRbeta repertoire apparently came from expansion with activated donor B cells.

The V gene lost 4 bases and the J gene lost 0 bases, with 10 bases spanning the gap. The CDR3 runs 15 residues. Germline assignment: CDR1 MNHEY and CDR2 SMNVEV (reference sequence). Produced via immunoSEQ multiplex PCR; TCRdb's table is partial and in-frame only. The data show about 44,000 clones, with about 95% seen just once and around 0.38% held by the top ten. The sequence was obtained from a human donor in good health. The sequencing sample was made of Tregs from blood cultured with allogeneic cells. The chain carries TRBV27 and TRBJ2-4, with D uncertain. CDR3: CASSCRQEAKNIQYF. For the CDR3, the DNA is TGTGCCAGCAGTTGCCGCCAAGAAGCCAAAAACATTCAGTACTTC.